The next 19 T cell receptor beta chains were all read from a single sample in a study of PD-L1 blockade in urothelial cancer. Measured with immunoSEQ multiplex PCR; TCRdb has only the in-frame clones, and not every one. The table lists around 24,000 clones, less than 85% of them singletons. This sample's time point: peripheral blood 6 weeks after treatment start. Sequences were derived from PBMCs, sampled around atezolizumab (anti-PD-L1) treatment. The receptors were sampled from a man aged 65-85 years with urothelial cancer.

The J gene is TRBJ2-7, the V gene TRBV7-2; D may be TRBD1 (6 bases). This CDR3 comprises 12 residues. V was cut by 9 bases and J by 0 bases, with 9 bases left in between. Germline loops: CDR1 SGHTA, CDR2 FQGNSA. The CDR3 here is CASGTTSYEQYF. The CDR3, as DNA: TGTGCCAGTGGGACAACCTCCTACGAGCAGTACTTC.

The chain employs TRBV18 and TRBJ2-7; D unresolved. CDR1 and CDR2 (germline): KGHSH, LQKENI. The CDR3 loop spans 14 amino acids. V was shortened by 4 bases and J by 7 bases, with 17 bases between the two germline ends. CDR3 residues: CASSRLEVSLEQYF. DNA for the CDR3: TGTGCCAGCTCACGCTTAGAGGTCAGTCTAGAGCAGTACTTC.

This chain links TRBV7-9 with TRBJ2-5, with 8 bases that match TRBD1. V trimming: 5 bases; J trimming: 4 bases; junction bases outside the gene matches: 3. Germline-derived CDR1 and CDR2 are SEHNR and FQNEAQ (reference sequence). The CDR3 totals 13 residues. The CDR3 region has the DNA TGTGCCAGCAGCGTCACAGGGGGAGAGACCCAGTACTTC. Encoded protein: CASSVTGGETQYF.

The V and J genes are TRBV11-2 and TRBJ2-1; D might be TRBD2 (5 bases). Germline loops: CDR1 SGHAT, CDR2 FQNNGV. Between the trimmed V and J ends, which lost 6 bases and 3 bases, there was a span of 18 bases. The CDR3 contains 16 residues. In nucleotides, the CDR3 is TGTGCCAGCAGGCCAGCCGGGGTTAGTATCTACAATGAGCAGTTCTTC. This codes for CASRPAGVSIYNEQFF.

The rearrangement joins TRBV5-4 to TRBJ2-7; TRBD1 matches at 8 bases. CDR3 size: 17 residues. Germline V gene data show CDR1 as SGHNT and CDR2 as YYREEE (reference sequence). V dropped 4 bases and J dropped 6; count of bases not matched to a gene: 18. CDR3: CASSRDGGQVFLGEQYF. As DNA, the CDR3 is TGTGCCAGCAGCCGCGACGGGGGACAGGTCTTTCTCGGCGAGCAGTACTTC.

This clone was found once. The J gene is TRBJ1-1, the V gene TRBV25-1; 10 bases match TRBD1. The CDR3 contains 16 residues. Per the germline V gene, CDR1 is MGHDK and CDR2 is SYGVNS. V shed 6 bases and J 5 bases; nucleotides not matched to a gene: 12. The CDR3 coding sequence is TGTGCCAGCAGCTACCGGGACAGGGGCGAGGGGACTGAAGCTTTCTTT. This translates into CASSYRDRGEGTEAFF.

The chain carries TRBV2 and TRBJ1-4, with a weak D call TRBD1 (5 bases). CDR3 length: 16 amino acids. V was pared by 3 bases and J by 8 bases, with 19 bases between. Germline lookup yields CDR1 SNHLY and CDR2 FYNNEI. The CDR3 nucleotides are TGTGCCAGCAGTGAGGACGAGACAGCCCGACGGGAAAAACTGTTTTTT. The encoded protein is CASSEDETARREKLFF.

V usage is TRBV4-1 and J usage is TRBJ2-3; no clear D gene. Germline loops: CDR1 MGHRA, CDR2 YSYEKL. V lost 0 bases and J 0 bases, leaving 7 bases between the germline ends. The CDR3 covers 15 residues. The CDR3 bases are TGCGCCAGCAGCCAAGATCCAGGTAGCACAGATACGCAGTATTTT. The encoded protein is CASSQDPGSTDTQYF.

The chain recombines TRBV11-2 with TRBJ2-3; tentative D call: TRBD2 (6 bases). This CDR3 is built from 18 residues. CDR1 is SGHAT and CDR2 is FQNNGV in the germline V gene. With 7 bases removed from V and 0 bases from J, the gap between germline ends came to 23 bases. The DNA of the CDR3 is TGTGCCAGCAACCCGAAGTGGGCTAGCGAAGCCAGCACAGATACGCAGTATTTT. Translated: CASNPKWASEASTDTQYF.

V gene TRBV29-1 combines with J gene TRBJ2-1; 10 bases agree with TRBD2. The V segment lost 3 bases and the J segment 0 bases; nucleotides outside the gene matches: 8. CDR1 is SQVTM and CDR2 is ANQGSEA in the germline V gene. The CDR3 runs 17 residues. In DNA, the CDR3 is TGCAGCGTTGAGCCTAGCGGGAGTAGGAGCTCCTACAATGAGCAGTTCTTC. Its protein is CSVEPSGSRSSYNEQFF.

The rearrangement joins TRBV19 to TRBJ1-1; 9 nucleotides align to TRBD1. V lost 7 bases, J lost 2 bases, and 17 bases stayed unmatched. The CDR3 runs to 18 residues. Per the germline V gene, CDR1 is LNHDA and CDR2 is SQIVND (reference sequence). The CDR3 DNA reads TGTGCCAGTACCCTATGGTTTTCGGGGACAGGGAAAAACACTGAAGCTTTCTTT. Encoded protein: CASTLWFSGTGKNTEAFF.

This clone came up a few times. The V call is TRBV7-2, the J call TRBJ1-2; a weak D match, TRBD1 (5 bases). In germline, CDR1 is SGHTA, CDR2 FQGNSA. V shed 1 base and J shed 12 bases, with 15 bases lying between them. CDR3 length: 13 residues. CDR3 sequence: CASSLDAGPLHTF. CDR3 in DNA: TGTGCCAGCAGCTTAGATGCAGGGCCCCTGCACACCTTC.

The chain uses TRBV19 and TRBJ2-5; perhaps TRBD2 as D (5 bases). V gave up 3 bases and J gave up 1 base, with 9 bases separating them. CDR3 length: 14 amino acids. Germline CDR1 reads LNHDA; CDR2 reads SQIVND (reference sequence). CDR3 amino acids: CASSISGIQETQYF. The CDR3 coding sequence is TGTGCCAGTAGTATTTCCGGGATCCAAGAGACCCAGTACTTC.

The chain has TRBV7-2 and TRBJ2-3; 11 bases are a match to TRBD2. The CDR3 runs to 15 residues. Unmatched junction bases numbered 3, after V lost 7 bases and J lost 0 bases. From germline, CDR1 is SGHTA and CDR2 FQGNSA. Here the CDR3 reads CASKRTSGSTDTQYF. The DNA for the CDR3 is TGTGCCAGCAAGAGGACTAGCGGGAGCACAGATACGCAGTATTTT.

The CDR3: CASSLGSTPSTDTQYF. In DNA form, the CDR3 reads TGTGCCAGCAGCTTAGGTTCGACTCCAAGCACAGATACGCAGTATTTT. This chain joins TRBV7-8 and TRBJ2-3; the D is unclear. Trimming took 1 base from V and 0 from J, leaving 11 bases between them. From germline, CDR1 is SGHVS and CDR2 FQNEAQ. This CDR3 spans 16 amino acids.

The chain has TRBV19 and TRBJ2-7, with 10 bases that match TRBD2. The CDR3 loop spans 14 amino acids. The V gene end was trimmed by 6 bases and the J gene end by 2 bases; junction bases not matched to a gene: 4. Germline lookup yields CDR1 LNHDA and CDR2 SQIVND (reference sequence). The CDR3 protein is CASRVAGGTYEQYF. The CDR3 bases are TGTGCCAGTAGGGTAGCGGGAGGCACCTACGAGCAGTACTTC.

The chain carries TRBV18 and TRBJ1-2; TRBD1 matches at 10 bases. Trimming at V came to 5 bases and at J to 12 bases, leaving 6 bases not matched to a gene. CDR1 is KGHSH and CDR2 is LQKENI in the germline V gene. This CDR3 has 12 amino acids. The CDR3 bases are TGTGCCAGCTCAACGGGACAGGGGCGCCACACCTTC. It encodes CASSTGQGRHTF. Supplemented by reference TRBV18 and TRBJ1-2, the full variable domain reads NAGVMQNPRHLVRRRGQEARLRCSPMKGHSHVYWYRQLPEEGLKFMVYLQKENIIDESGMPKERFSAEFPKEGPSILRIQQVVRGDSAAYFCASSTGQGRHTFGSGTRLTVV.

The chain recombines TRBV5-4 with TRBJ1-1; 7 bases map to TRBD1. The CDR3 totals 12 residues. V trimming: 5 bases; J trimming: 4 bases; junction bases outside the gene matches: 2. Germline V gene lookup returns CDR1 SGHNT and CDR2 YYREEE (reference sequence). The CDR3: CASSAGGTEAFF. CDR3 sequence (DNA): TGTGCCAGCAGTGCAGGGGGCACTGAAGCTTTCTTT.

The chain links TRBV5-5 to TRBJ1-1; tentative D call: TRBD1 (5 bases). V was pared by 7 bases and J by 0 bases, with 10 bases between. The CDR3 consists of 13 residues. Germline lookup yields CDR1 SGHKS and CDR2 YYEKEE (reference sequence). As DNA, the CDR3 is TGTGCCAGCGGGGGAGGGTTGAACACTGAAGCTTTCTTT. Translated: CASGGGLNTEAFF.